This passage covers 7 T cell receptor beta chains from one sample sequenced in a study of tumor and adjacent non-tumor tissue in lung cancer. The template was RNA from unsorted bulk tissue. This non-tumor lung sample came from over 3 cm beyond the tumor edge. A modified ARM-PCR protocol with three rounds of nested PCR amplified TCRbeta. TCRdb fed the multiplex PCR reads into MiXCR, producing one record per CDR3 protein. The data contain about 86,000 distinct CDR3 sequences, around 80% of them seen just once; the ten biggest clones take up 21%. The sequencing input was distant non-tumor lung tissue. The receptor set was obtained from a woman between 45 and 60 years old with non-small cell lung cancer.

Of note for this clonotype: With a much larger clone just one base away, this may be a read error. The J gene is TRBJ1-2, the V gene TRBV28, with D possibly being TRBD1 (5 bases). This CDR3 contains 13 residues. Germline CDR1 reads MDHEN; CDR2 reads SYDVKM. The CDR3 loop reads CASCLGQNYGYTF. The DNA for the CDR3 is TGTGCCAGCTGTTTGGGGCAGAACTATGGCTACACCTTC.

This clonotype was counted once. A clone one base away is much larger, so this may be a read error. V usage is TRBV5-1 and J usage is TRBJ2-5, with D perhaps matching TRBD1 or TRBD2 (5 bases each). The CDR3 totals 16 residues. V was pared by 4 bases and J by 2 bases, with 18 bases between. Germline-derived CDR1 and CDR2 are SGHRS and YFSETQ. The DNA of the CDR3 is TGCGCCAGCAGCAATTTCGGGACGGTGAAACAAGAGACCCAGTACTTC. Amino acids: CASSNFGTVKQETQYF.

To note about this clonotype: A read error is likely, as this CDR3 ends without the conserved phenylalanine or tryptophan. V gene TRBV12-3 or TRBV12-4 combines with J gene TRBJ2-6; perhaps TRBD1 as D (5 bases). The CDR3 has 16 amino acids. CDR3 sequence reads: CASSRGPQTGANDLTS. In DNA form, the CDR3 reads TGTGCCAGCAGCCGTGGCCCGCAAACTGGGGCCAACGACCTGACTTCC.

This clonotype has just a few counts. Its ends do not fully match the called genes, so a read error is possible. The rearrangement links TRBV20-1 to TRBJ2-1; 11 bases agree with TRBD2. This CDR3 has 15 amino acids. Germline CDR1 reads DFQATT; CDR2 reads SNEGSKA (reference sequence). CDR3 bases: TGCGGTGCTCGCACTCTAGCGGGAGGCGCCAATGAGCAGTTCTTC. Amino acid sequence: CGARTLAGGANEQFF.

This chain links TRBV12-3 or TRBV12-4 with TRBJ1-5; the D gene is possibly TRBD1 (6 bases). V lost 10 bases and J lost 6, with 16 bases in between. This CDR3 comprises 13 residues. CDR3 protein: CANKGRGIQPQHF. The CDR3 region has the DNA TGTGCCAACAAGGGCAGGGGCATTCAGCCCCAGCATTTT.

In its sample, this clonotype was seen many times. J is TRBJ1-1 and V is TRBV29-1, with a weak D call TRBD1 (6 bases). Germline-derived CDR1 and CDR2 are SQVTM and ANQGSEA. This CDR3 has 12 amino acids. V lost 6 bases, J lost 4 bases, and 12 bases lay in between. CDR3 sequence reads: CSVQTGITEAFF. The CDR3 bases are TGCAGCGTCCAAACAGGGATCACTGAAGCTTTCTTT.

In regard to this clonotype: A much larger clone is a single base away; this may be a read error. Lacking the conserved final phenylalanine or tryptophan, this CDR3 likely reflects a read error. The V and J genes are TRBV28 and TRBJ1-2; 7 bases agree with TRBD1. Germline lookup yields CDR1 MDHEN and CDR2 SYDVKM. This CDR3 has 16 amino acids. With 5 bases clipped from V and 4 bases from J, the junction kept 13 bases outside the gene matches. As DNA, the CDR3 is TGTGCCAGCAGTCCTCCCCCGGGACAGCATCCCTATGGCTACACCTAC. This gives the protein CASSPPPGQHPYGYTY.